This T cell receptor (beta chain) was recorded in a study of a mutant IDH1 vaccine in newly diagnosed glioma. Study details: The initiation of vaccination occurred 4-6 weeks after radiotherapy alone, or with temozolomide cycles.

Germline CDR1 is SQVTM and CDR2 is ANQGSEA. V lost 3 bases and J lost 4; bases outside the gene matches: 6. CDR3 length: 13 residues. The time point: week 23, last vaccination. The vaccine gave 300 ug of a 20-mer mutant IDH1 peptide subcutaneously per dose. In regard to this clone: Its antigen is not identified.

Sequencing was performed with immunoSEQ multiplex PCR; in TCRdb, only in-frame clones are kept and a portion is missing. The sample records tens of thousands of clones, approximately 85% being singletons. The source material was PBMCs, sampled from a glioma patient whose treatment included an IDH1 peptide vaccine. The receptor's source is a man aged 30 to 39 with glioma. Some clones in this sample may be carry-over from other donors' samples. The rearrangement uses TRBV29-1 and TRBJ2-7, with 7 bases that match TRBD1. The CDR3 coding sequence is TGCAGCGTTGAGACAGGGCATGATTACGAGCAGTACTTC. It translates to CSVETGHDYEQYF.